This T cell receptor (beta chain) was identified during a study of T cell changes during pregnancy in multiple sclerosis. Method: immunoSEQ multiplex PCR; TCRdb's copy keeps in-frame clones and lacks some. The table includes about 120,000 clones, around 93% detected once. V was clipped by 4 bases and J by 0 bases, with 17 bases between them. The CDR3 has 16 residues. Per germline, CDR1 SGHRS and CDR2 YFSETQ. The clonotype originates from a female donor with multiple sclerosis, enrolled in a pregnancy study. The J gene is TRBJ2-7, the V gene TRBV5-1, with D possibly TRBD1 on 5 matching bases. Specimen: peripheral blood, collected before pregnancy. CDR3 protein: CASSHSTAATSYEQYF. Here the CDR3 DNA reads TGCGCCAGCAGCCACTCGACAGCAGCCACCTCCTACGAGCAGTACTTC.